Listed below are T cell receptor beta chains from one sample, sequenced in a study of blood T cell repertoires in COVID-19. Only in-frame clones appear in the TCRdb table, and some are missing; sequencing was by immunoSEQ multiplex PCR. The sample lists under 300,000 clones, roughly 80% occurring once. Sequencing used peripheral blood. The receptors come from a woman aged 18-29 years with acute or convalescent COVID-19. CDR3s include the opening cysteine and the closing phenylalanine or tryptophan. A D gene is named only where the DNA matches it firmly. Expanded clones get a size class; other rows say once, few or many, or leave the size out.

TRBV9,TRBJ2-4,-,-,CASSAGLGAIKNIQYF,TGTGCCAGCAGCGCCGGGTTAGGGGCGATCAAAAACATTCAGTACTTC
TRBV3-1/TRBV3-2,TRBJ2-5,-,-,CASSAGDFGETQYF,TGTGCCAGCAGCGCAGGGGATTTCGGGGAGACCCAGTACTTC
TRBV5-5,TRBJ1-3,-,-,CASSRGWLRDTERTGNTIYF,TGTGCCAGCAGCCGGGGTTGGTTACGGGACACGGAAAGAACTGGAAACACCATATATTTT
TRBV7-9,TRBJ2-3,-,TRBD2,CASSLAGGLASTDTQYF,TGTGCCAGCAGCTTAGCCGGGGGACTAGCTAGTACAGATACGCAGTATTTT
TRBV24-1,TRBJ1-1,-,-,CATRGEVNTEAFF,TGTGCCACCAGGGGTGAGGTGAACACTGAAGCTTTCTTT
TRBV6-2/TRBV6-3,TRBJ2-1,-,TRBD2,CASSPTSGHYNEQFF,TGTGCCAGCAGCCCTACTAGCGGGCACTACAATGAGCAGTTCTTC
TRBV28,TRBJ2-1,-,-,CASSLFSPGHRYNEQFF,TGTGCCAGCAGTTTATTCTCTCCGGGACACCGATACAATGAGCAGTTCTTC
TRBV7-2,TRBJ2-5,-,-,CASSLAEGEGQETQYF,TGTGCCAGCAGCTTAGCTGAGGGAGAAGGTCAAGAGACCCAGTACTTC
TRBV3-1/TRBV3-2,TRBJ2-7,few,TRBD2,CASRSSGKGYEQYF,TGTGCCAGCAGATCTAGCGGGAAAGGGTACGAGCAGTACTTC
TRBV7-8,TRBJ1-1,once,-,CASRPGLTNTEAFF,TGTGCCAGCCGGCCGGGACTTACGAACACTGAAGCTTTCTTT
TRBV19,TRBJ1-1,-,-,CASTRWGVSITEAFF,TGTGCCAGTACTAGGTGGGGCGTAAGTATCACTGAAGCTTTCTTT
TRBV20-1,TRBJ2-7,-,-,CSATDRNSYEQYF,TGCAGTGCTACTGACAGAAACTCCTACGAGCAGTACTTC
TRBV5-5,TRBJ2-5,-,TRBD2,CASSFLASGTYQETQYF,TGTGCCAGCAGCTTTTTGGCTAGCGGGACGTACCAAGAGACCCAGTACTTC
TRBV6-2/TRBV6-3,TRBJ2-1,-,-,CASSNFQGSSNEQFF,TGTGCCAGCAGCAACTTTCAGGGGTCAAGCAATGAGCAGTTCTTC
TRBV10-1,TRBJ2-5,-,TRBD2,CASSPGTSGSDQETQYF,TGCGCCAGCAGTCCCGGGACTAGCGGGAGCGATCAAGAGACCCAGTACTTC
TRBV6-2/TRBV6-3,TRBJ2-4,-,TRBD2,CASSPATSSGRDIQYF,TGTGCCAGCAGTCCCGCTACTTCTAGCGGGAGGGACATTCAGTACTTC